One sample yielded the 28 T cell receptor beta chains listed below, sequenced in a study of blood T cells in healthy people across ages. PCR was performed a second time for 7 to 11 cycles using a sample-barcoded 5' primer and a J-beta primer mix. Each CDR3 protein is one row after TCRdb ran MiXCR on the 5' RACE reads. The sample lists 920,000 or so distinct CDR3 sequences, around 45% occurring once. Sequenced sample: blood. All receptors derive from a woman between 55 and 75 years old in good health.

This clonotype has only a few counts. V and J are TRBV5-1 and TRBJ2-7; D uncertain. The last part of the DNA fits TRBJ2-5 better; the J call may be wrong. Germline V gene data show CDR1 as SGHRS and CDR2 as YFSETQ. CDR3 length: 15 residues. The CDR3 sequence: CASSLAPSAVETQYF. The CDR3 nucleotides are TGCGCCAGCAGCTTGGCCCCGTCCGCGGTAGAGACCCAGTACTTC.

V usage is TRBV6-5 and J usage is TRBJ1-2, with 9 bases identical to TRBD1. The CDR3 length is 13 residues. CDR1 and CDR2 (germline): MNHEY, SVGAGI. Losses at the gene ends were 6 bases for V and 13 bases for J; bases not matched to a gene: 12. DNA for the CDR3: TGTGCCAGCAGGCCGGGACAGGGTGCGGGGGGCACCTTC. As protein: CASRPGQGAGGTF.

The V and J genes are TRBV6-5 and TRBJ2-7, with 9 bases matching TRBD1. The CDR3 spans 15 residues. Germline V CDR1 and CDR2: MNHEY, SVGAGI. V lost 5 bases to trimming and J lost 3 bases; unmatched junction nucleotides: 8. The CDR3 protein is CASSEHRDRVYEQYF. DNA of the CDR3: TGTGCCAGCAGTGAGCACCGGGACAGGGTCTACGAGCAGTACTTC.

This clonotype showed up just a few times. This chain uses TRBV7-2 with TRBJ2-5; D might be TRBD1 or TRBD2, each matching 6 bases. Trimming shortened V by 1 base and J by 5 bases, and 14 bases separated the two germline ends. The CDR3 contains 15 residues. The germline V gene has CDR1 SGHTA and CDR2 FQGNSA. This CDR3 reads CASSLDGRGGETQYF. CDR3 nucleotide sequence: TGTGCCAGCAGCTTAGACGGGAGAGGGGGGGAGACCCAGTACTTC.

This clonotype was counted only a few times. CDR3 DNA: TGTGCCACCTCTCAAACTTGGAGTAACAATGAGCAGTTCTTC. Its translation is CATSQTWSNNEQFF. V usage is TRBV27 and J usage is TRBJ2-1; D unclear. This CDR3 is 14 amino acids long. Germline-derived CDR1 and CDR2 are MNHEY and SMNVEV (reference sequence). Trimming left V 10 bases short and J 5 bases short, with 18 bases between.

The table lists this clonotype with many counts. This rearrangement joins TRBV14 to TRBJ2-7; D tentatively fits TRBD1 or TRBD2 (5 bases each). Deletions cut 4 bases from V and 3 bases from J, with 16 bases between. Looked up from germline, CDR1 is SGHDN and CDR2 is FVKESK. CDR3 length: 15 residues. The CDR3 sequence: CASSPRTTDYYEQYF. CDR3 coding DNA: TGTGCCAGCAGCCCCCGAACGACAGACTACTACGAGCAGTACTTC.

This clonotype came up a few times. The chain uses TRBV12-3 or TRBV12-4 and TRBJ2-7; D perhaps matches TRBD1 (7 bases). V lost 5 bases and J 1 base, leaving 15 bases between the germline ends. This CDR3 has 15 residues. This chain's CDR3 is CASSSQGGLSYEQYF. The CDR3 nucleotides read TGTGCCAGCAGTAGCCAGGGGGGCCTATCCTACGAGCAGTACTTC.

CDR3 bases: TGTGCCAGCTCACCACCGCTGCAGGAGGTGTTGGACAATGAGCAGTTCTTC. This sequence encodes CASSPPLQEVLDNEQFF. The chain has TRBV18 and TRBJ2-1; D is possibly TRBD2 (5 bases). This CDR3 contains 17 residues. The germline V gene encodes CDR1 KGHSH and CDR2 LQKENI. The ends were cut back, 0 bases at V and 5 bases at J, with 17 bases in the middle. Together with reference TRBV18 and TRBJ2-1, the CDR3 gives the full variable domain: NAGVMQNPRHLVRRRGQEARLRCSPMKGHSHVYWYRQLPEEGLKFMVYLQKENIIDESGMPKERFSAEFPKEGPSILRIQQVVRGDSAAYFCASSPPLQEVLDNEQFFGPGTRLTVL.

This clonotype was seen just once. The V and J genes are TRBV12-3 or TRBV12-4 and TRBJ2-7, with a weak D call TRBD1 (5 bases). The ends were cut back, 5 bases at V and 2 bases at J, with 16 bases in the middle. This CDR3 contains 15 residues. CDR3 sequence: CASSPDRTFPYEQYF. For the CDR3, the DNA is TGTGCCAGCAGTCCTGACAGAACCTTTCCCTACGAGCAGTACTTC.

The J gene is TRBJ1-6, the V gene TRBV7-9; D possibly corresponds to TRBD1 (5 bases). This CDR3 region has 15 residues. Germline CDR1 is SEHNR and CDR2 is FQNEAQ (reference sequence). V lost 1 base, J lost 6 bases, and 10 bases lay in between. Here the CDR3 reads CASSLEDSSNSPLHF. CDR3 in DNA: TGTGCCAGCAGCTTAGAAGACAGTAGTAATTCACCCCTCCACTTT.

This clonotype was counted many times. This chain joins TRBV13 and TRBJ2-7; D is possibly TRBD2 (5 bases). The CDR3 length is 12 residues. Between the trimmed V and J ends, which lost 4 bases and 5 bases, there was a span of 9 bases. The germline V gene has CDR1 PRHDT and CDR2 FYEKMQ (reference sequence). In DNA, the CDR3 is TGTGCCAGCAGCTCCTCCGGGAACGAGCAGTACTTC. This sequence encodes CASSSSGNEQYF.

This rearrangement joins TRBV11-2 to TRBJ2-1, with a weak D call TRBD2 (6 bases). V was trimmed by 2 bases and J by 3 bases, leaving 11 bases between them. This CDR3 region has 15 residues. Per the germline V gene, CDR1 is SGHAT and CDR2 is FQNNGV. CDR3 coding DNA: TGTGCCAGCAGCTTAATCGGGAGCCTCTACAATGAGCAGTTCTTC. It yields the protein CASSLIGSLYNEQFF.

With respect to this clonotype: Germline is not matched at one junction end, which may reflect a read error. The rearrangement links TRBV4-1 to TRBJ1-5, with D maybe TRBD1 (6 bases). This CDR3 spans 13 amino acids. From germline, CDR1 is MGHRA and CDR2 YSYEKL. CDR3 loop: CASSQNDGQLQHF. The DNA of the CDR3 is TGCGCCAGCAGCCAGAACGATGGACAGCTCCAGCATTTT.

V gene TRBV10-3 combines with J gene TRBJ2-7; D possibly corresponds to TRBD1 (6 bases). Trimming shortened V by 7 bases and J by 7 bases, and 17 bases separated the two germline ends. This CDR3 comprises 13 residues. Per germline, CDR1 ENHRY and CDR2 SYGVKD. The CDR3 DNA reads as TGTGCCATCAAGGGGGAGTGGGGGAATGAGCAGTACTTC. Translated: CAIKGEWGNEQYF.

The chain has TRBV10-3 and TRBJ2-5; unclear D gene. With 0 bases removed from V and 1 base from J, the gap between germline ends came to 3 bases. The germline CDR1 and CDR2 sequences are ENHRY and SYGVKD. The CDR3 is 13 residues long. CDR3 in amino acids: CAISESTQETQYF. The CDR3 nucleotides are TGTGCCATCAGTGAGTCGACCCAAGAGACCCAGTACTTC.

This clonotype was recorded a few times. This chain joins TRBV13 and TRBJ2-7; D gene uncertain. The CDR3 is 14 amino acids. The V gene lost 1 base and the J gene lost 7 bases, with 14 bases spanning the gap. CDR1 and CDR2 from the germline V gene are PRHDT and FYEKMQ (reference sequence). As DNA, the CDR3 is TGTGCCAGCAGCTTAGCAGAGGACCTCTCAGAGCAGTACTTC. Translation: CASSLAEDLSEQYF.

The chain carries TRBV20-1 and TRBJ2-3; D may be TRBD1 (7 bases). CDR1 is DFQATT, CDR2 SNEGSKA, per germline (reference sequence). The V gene lost 3 bases and the J gene lost 0 bases, with 10 bases spanning the gap. The CDR3 has 14 residues. The CDR3 loop is CSARTGTSTDTQYF. The CDR3 DNA reads TGCAGTGCTAGGACAGGGACTAGCACAGATACGCAGTATTTT.

This rearrangement joins TRBV12-3 or TRBV12-4 to TRBJ1-4; possibly TRBD1 for D (5 bases). V lost 3 bases, J lost 8 bases, and 13 bases lay in between. This CDR3 has 14 amino acids. As DNA, the CDR3 is TGTGCCAGCAGTTTGGGGGTTTTTGGAGAAAAACTGTTTTTT. This gives the protein CASSLGVFGEKLFF.

The chain combines TRBV7-6 with TRBJ2-5; 12 bases agree with TRBD2. From germline, CDR1 is SGHVS and CDR2 FNYEAQ. The ends lost 5 bases at V and 11 bases at J; junction bases unmatched: 33. The CDR3 contains 22 residues. This CDR3 is CASSGGNGQGIASGRAYNEQYF. The DNA for the CDR3 is TGTGCCAGCAGCGGGGGAAACGGACAGGGGATTGCTAGCGGGAGGGCCTACAATGAGCAGTACTTC.

This chain joins TRBV10-3 and TRBJ2-1; D may be TRBD2 (6 bases). Trimming stripped 3 bases from V and 9 bases from J, with 39 bases between. The CDR3 sequence is 22 residues long. Germline lookup yields CDR1 ENHRY and CDR2 SYGVKD. CDR3 region: CAISDRDSWGDGRRSTWGEQFF. CDR3 coding DNA: TGTGCCATCAGTGACCGCGACTCCTGGGGGGACGGGAGAAGGTCCACTTGGGGTGAGCAGTTCTTC.

The V call is TRBV20-1, the J call TRBJ2-7; D might be TRBD2 (6 bases). The CDR3 is made up of 15 amino acids. Per the germline V gene, CDR1 is DFQATT and CDR2 is SNEGSKA (reference sequence). Trimming cost V 0 bases and J 6 bases, with 18 bases left between them. In DNA form, the CDR3 reads TGCAGTGCTAGAGATTTTACGGGAGAAAAGGGCGAGCAGTACTTC. Encoded protein: CSARDFTGEKGEQYF.

The rearrangement joins TRBV28 to TRBJ2-4, with 7 bases aligning to TRBD2. Germline-derived CDR1 and CDR2 are MDHEN and SYDVKM. The CDR3 has 12 residues. V lost 6 bases, J lost 15 bases, and 11 bases stayed unmatched. CDR3 residues: CASSGRDYSRYF. The CDR3 DNA sequence: TGTGCCAGCAGCGGCCGGGACTACTCTCGGTACTTC.

The chain links TRBV6-5 to TRBJ2-7, with 7 bases fitting TRBD1. V dropped 4 bases and J dropped 6; count of bases not matched to a gene: 3. CDR3 length equals 12 residues. From germline, CDR1 is MNHEY and CDR2 SVGAGI. In DNA, the CDR3 is TGTGCCAGCAGTTCTAACAGGGGCGAGCAGTACTTC. This encodes CASSSNRGEQYF.

The chain recombines TRBV7-2 with TRBJ2-1, with 10 bases matching TRBD2. This CDR3 spans 14 amino acids. The V segment lost 5 bases and the J segment 15 bases; nucleotides outside the gene matches: 13. Per the germline V gene, CDR1 is SGHTA and CDR2 is FQGNSA. The CDR3 here is CASSPGLAETLGFF. The CDR3 DNA follows: TGTGCCAGCAGCCCTGGACTAGCGGAGACGCTAGGGTTCTTC.

This clonotype came up a few times. V usage is TRBV11-1 and J usage is TRBJ2-7; TRBD1 matches 7 bases. J was trimmed by 2 bases and V by 5 bases; bases with no gene match: 6. The germline V gene has CDR1 SGHAT and CDR2 FQDESV (reference sequence). CDR3 size: 14 residues. The CDR3 bases are TGTGCCAGCAGCGCGACAGGGACCACCTACGAGCAGTACTTC. Encoded protein: CASSATGTTYEQYF.

This clonotype was counted only a few times. The rearrangement joins TRBV6-6 to TRBJ2-3, with TRBD1 matching 9 bases. The CDR3 has 15 amino acids. Germline V gives CDR1 MNHNY, CDR2 SVGAGI (reference sequence). V shed 9 bases, J shed 0 bases, and the junction held 7 bases outside the gene matches. Here the CDR3 reads CASLNRGLSTDTQYF. The DNA of the CDR3 is TGTGCCAGTCTAAACAGGGGGCTCAGCACAGATACGCAGTATTTT.

This clonotype was found a few times. This chain connects TRBV28 to TRBJ2-5, with 8 bases fitting TRBD1. The end of the DNA fits TRBJ2-7 better, so the J call may be wrong. The CDR3 consists of 14 residues. Looked up from germline, CDR1 is MDHEN and CDR2 is SYDVKM. The CDR3 protein is CASSWTGSAYEQYF. The CDR3 DNA reads as TGTGCCAGCAGTTGGACAGGGTCCGCCTACGAGCAGTACTTC.

The chain uses TRBV11-2 and TRBJ2-7, with a possible D match to TRBD2 (5 bases). Germline values: CDR1 SGHAT, CDR2 FQNNGV. The CDR3 has 14 amino acids. V was clipped by 3 bases and J by 7 bases, with 16 bases between them. The CDR3 nucleotides read TGTGCCAGCAGCTTCCTTGCGAGCTCGGGGGAGCAGTACTTC. Its translation: CASSFLASSGEQYF.